This passage covers 9 T cell receptor beta chains from one sample sequenced in a study of control samples from healthy donors and cancer patients. Profiling relied on immunoSEQ multiplex PCR, and the TCRdb table lists in-frame clones only, not all of them. Counted here are 150,000 to 200,000 clones, about 86% occurring once; the ten biggest clones make up 1.5% to 2%. Material for sequencing was blood. Source of these receptors: a man between 18 and 35 years old in good health.

V and J are TRBV7-3 and TRBJ2-2; tentatively, D is TRBD2 (5 bases). The CDR3 has 14 residues. V was trimmed by 3 bases and J by 4 bases, leaving 9 bases between them. The germline V gene encodes CDR1 SGHTA and CDR2 FQGTGA. CDR3 nucleotides: TGTGCCAGCAGCTTTGGACTCGGCACCGGGGAGCTGTTTTTT. Translating it yields CASSFGLGTGELFF.

By sample share, this clone is medium-sized. This chain connects TRBV6-2 or TRBV6-3 to TRBJ2-5; D might be TRBD1 or TRBD2, each matching 5 bases. This CDR3 comprises 15 residues. V shed 3 bases and J shed 5 bases, with 16 bases lying between them. In germline, CDR1 is MNHEY, CDR2 SVGEGT. CDR3 in amino acids: CASSYGTGTWETQYF. CDR3 nucleotides: TGTGCCAGCAGTTATGGGACGGGTACATGGGAGACCCAGTACTTC.

The V and J genes are TRBV2 and TRBJ2-7; D is possibly TRBD1 (6 bases). V was trimmed by 6 bases and J by 2 bases, leaving 14 bases between them. Germline V lookup: CDR1 SNHLY, CDR2 FYNNEI. The length of the CDR3 is 14 residues. The CDR3 here is CASRARQETYEQYF. The CDR3 DNA reads as TGTGCCAGCAGGGCCAGACAGGAGACCTACGAGCAGTACTTC. Full variable domain (remainder filled in from reference TRBV2 and TRBJ2-7): EPEVTQTPSHQVTQMGQEVILRCVPISNHLYFYWYRQILGQKVEFLVSFYNNEISEKSEIFDDQFSVERPDGSNFTLKIRSTKLEDSAMYFCASRARQETYEQYFGPGTRLTVT.

J is TRBJ1-6 and V is TRBV7-2; TRBD1 matches 8 bases. Germline CDR1 reads SGHTA; CDR2 reads FQGNSA. This CDR3 region has 16 residues. V lost 2 bases, J lost 4 bases, and 4 bases stayed unmatched. CDR3 loop: CASSLTGGLYNSPLHF. For the CDR3, the DNA is TGTGCCAGCAGCTTAACAGGGGGATTATATAATTCACCCCTCCACTTT.

The chain recombines TRBV5-1 with TRBJ2-5, with TRBD2 matching 10 bases. The CDR3 covers 17 residues. Germline CDR1 SGHRS, CDR2 YFSETQ. Trimming took 1 base from V and 5 from J; bases not matched to a gene: 11. CDR3 amino acids: CASSLRSGGALEETQYF. The DNA of the CDR3 is TGCGCCAGCAGCTTGCGGAGCGGGGGGGCCCTGGAGGAGACCCAGTACTTC.

This clone was detected once. The V call is TRBV4-3, the J call TRBJ1-4; D unresolved. The CDR3 has 15 residues. V was clipped by 0 bases and J by 3 bases, with 8 bases between them. Germline values: CDR1 LGHNA, CDR2 YSLEER. DNA of the CDR3: TGCGCCAGCAGCCAAGATAAGGGAGCTAATGAAAAACTGTTTTTT. It translates to CASSQDKGANEKLFF.

The rearrangement links TRBV7-3 to TRBJ2-3; 12 bases match TRBD2. This CDR3 comprises 16 residues. Germline V gene data show CDR1 as SGHTA and CDR2 as FQGTGA. Unmatched junction bases numbered 3, after V lost 4 bases and J lost 1 base. This CDR3 reads CASSYSSGGGTDTQYF. The CDR3 bases are TGTGCCAGCAGCTATTCTAGCGGGGGGGGCACAGATACGCAGTATTTT.

This chain links TRBV3-1 (or the pseudogene TRBV3-2) with TRBJ2-7; 8 positions agree with TRBD2. The J segment lost 4 bases and the V segment lost 2 bases, leaving 13 bases of the junction unmatched. Germline-derived CDR1 and CDR2 are LGHDT and YNNKEL (reference sequence). CDR3 length: 17 residues. The CDR3 loop is CASSQQDGGAGAYEQYF. CDR3 coding DNA: TGTGCCAGCAGCCAACAAGACGGGGGGGCTGGAGCTTACGAGCAGTACTTC.

This CDR3 is CASIGSSYNEQFF. In DNA form, the CDR3 reads TGTGCCAGCATAGGCAGCTCCTACAATGAGCAGTTCTTC. The chain recombines TRBV28 with TRBJ2-1; D unclear. The V gene lost 7 bases and the J gene lost 0 bases, with 7 bases spanning the gap. The CDR3 sequence is 13 residues long. From germline, CDR1 is MDHEN and CDR2 SYDVKM.